Listed below are T cell receptor beta chains from one sample, sequenced in a study of beta chain features in type 1 diabetes. Repertoires were generated with immunoSEQ multiplex PCR, while TCRdb's copy carries only in-frame clones and drops some. The sample has a few hundred thousand clones; 16% are singletons. Sample: naive CD4+ T cells from blood. The receptors were gathered from a man aged 25 to 40 with type 1 diabetes. The CDR3 runs from the conserved cysteine through the conserved F or W. A D gene is named only where the DNA matches it firmly. The size field is filled for only some rows; it gives once, few, many or a size class.

j_call v_call clone_size d_call cdr3_aa cdr3_nt
TRBJ2-7 TRBV2 few . CASSERSSDEQYF TGTGCCAGCAGTGAAAGGTCGTCCGACGAGCAGTACTTC
TRBJ2-7 TRBV28 . TRBD1 CASSLRQGRNEQYF TGTGCCAGCAGTTTAAGACAGGGAAGAAACGAGCAGTACTTC
TRBJ1-2 TRBV18 . . CASSTAGANYGYTF TGTGCCAGCTCAACTGCAGGGGCAAACTATGGCTACACCTTC
TRBJ2-2 TRBV25-1 few TRBD2 CASSELGGSDTGELFF TGTGCCAGCAGTGAACTTGGCGGGAGTGATACCGGGGAGCTGTTTTTT
TRBJ2-5 TRBV28 . TRBD1 CASSSWDSQETQYF TGTGCCAGCAGTTCCTGGGACAGCCAAGAGACCCAGTACTTC
TRBJ2-7 TRBV7-6 . . CASSLAAAGAYEQYF TGTGCCAGCAGCTTAGCGGCGGCAGGGGCCTACGAGCAGTACTTC
TRBJ2-7 TRBV10-2 . TRBD2 CASSISGSSSYEQYF TGCGCCAGCAGCATTAGCGGGAGTAGTTCCTACGAGCAGTACTTC
TRBJ2-1 TRBV5-1 . . CASSLEGGSYNEQFF TGCGCCAGCAGCTTGGAAGGGGGCTCCTACAATGAGCAGTTCTTC
TRBJ1-3 TRBV30 few TRBD1 CAWSVQGQTDF TGTGCCTGGAGTGTCCAGGGACAGACTGATTTT
TRBJ2-1 TRBV7-2 . TRBD2 CADGTSGREEQFF TGTGCCGACGGGACTAGCGGGAGGGAGGAGCAGTTCTTC